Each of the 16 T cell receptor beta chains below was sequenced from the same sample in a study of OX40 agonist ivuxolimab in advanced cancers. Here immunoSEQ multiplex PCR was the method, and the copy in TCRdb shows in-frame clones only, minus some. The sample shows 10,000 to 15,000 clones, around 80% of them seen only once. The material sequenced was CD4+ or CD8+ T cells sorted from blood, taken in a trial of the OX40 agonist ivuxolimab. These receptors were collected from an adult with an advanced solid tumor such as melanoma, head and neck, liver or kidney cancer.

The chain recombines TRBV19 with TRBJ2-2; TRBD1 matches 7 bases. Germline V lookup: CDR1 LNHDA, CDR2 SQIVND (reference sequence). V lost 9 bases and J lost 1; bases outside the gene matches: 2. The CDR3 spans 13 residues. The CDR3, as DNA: TGTGCCAGCCGACAGGGGAACACCGGGGAGCTGTTTTTT. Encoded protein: CASRQGNTGELFF.

The CDR3 coding sequence is TGTGCCAGCAGCTCGCTTACTAGCGGGGCGGTCTCAGATACGCAGTATTTT. Protein sequence: CASSSLTSGAVSDTQYF. The rearrangement joins TRBV5-6 to TRBJ2-3; TRBD2 matches at 10 bases. Trimming at V came to 3 bases and at J to 4 bases, leaving 11 bases not matched to a gene. Germline CDR1 reads SGHDT; CDR2 reads YYEEEE. CDR3 size: 17 residues.

The CDR3 nucleotides read TGTGCCAGCAGTCCAACTGCAGGGGGCCTGGACCAGTACTTC. It specifies CASSPTAGGLDQYF. This chain links TRBV27 with TRBJ2-5; 8 bases fit TRBD1. CDR1 is MNHEY and CDR2 is SMNVEV in the germline V gene (reference sequence). Trimming at V came to 5 bases and at J to 10 bases, leaving 12 bases not matched to a gene. The CDR3 totals 14 residues.

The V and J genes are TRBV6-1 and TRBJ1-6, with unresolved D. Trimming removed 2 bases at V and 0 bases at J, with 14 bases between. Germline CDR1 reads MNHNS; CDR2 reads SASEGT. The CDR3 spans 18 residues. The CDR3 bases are TGTGCCAGCAGTGAACCCGGTGTGGTCAGCTCCTATAATTCACCCCTCCACTTT. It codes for CASSEPGVVSSYNSPLHF.

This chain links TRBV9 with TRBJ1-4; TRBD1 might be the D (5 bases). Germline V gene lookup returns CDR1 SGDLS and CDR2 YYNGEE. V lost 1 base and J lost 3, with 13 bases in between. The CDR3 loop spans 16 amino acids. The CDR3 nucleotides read TGTGCCAGCAGCGTACAGGGAATCGGGCCTAATGAAAAACTGTTTTTT. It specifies CASSVQGIGPNEKLFF.

Here the CDR3 DNA reads TGTGCCAGCAGCTTGACACTCAGCTCCTACGAGCAGTACTTC. Its protein is CASSLTLSSYEQYF. This rearrangement joins TRBV28 to TRBJ2-7, with D unresolved. The CDR3 sequence is 14 residues long. Trimming stripped 6 bases from V and 0 bases from J, with 12 bases between. Germline loops: CDR1 MDHEN, CDR2 SYDVKM.

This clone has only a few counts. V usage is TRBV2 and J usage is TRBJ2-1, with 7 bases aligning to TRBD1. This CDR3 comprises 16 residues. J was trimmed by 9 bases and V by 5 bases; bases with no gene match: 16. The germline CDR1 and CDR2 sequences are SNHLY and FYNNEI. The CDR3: CASSRTLTGKVFEQFF. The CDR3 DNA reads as TGTGCCAGCAGTCGAACACTGACAGGGAAAGTCTTTGAGCAGTTCTTC.

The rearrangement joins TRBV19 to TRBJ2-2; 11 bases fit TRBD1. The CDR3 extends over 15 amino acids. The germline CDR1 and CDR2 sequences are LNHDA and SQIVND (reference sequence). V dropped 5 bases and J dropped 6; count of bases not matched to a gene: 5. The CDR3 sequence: CASSRDRGFSGELFF. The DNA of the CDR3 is TGTGCCAGTAGTCGGGACAGGGGGTTCTCCGGGGAGCTGTTTTTT. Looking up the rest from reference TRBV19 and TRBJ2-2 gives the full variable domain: DGGITQSPKYLFRKEGQNVTLSCEQNLNHDAMYWYRQDPGQGLRLIYYSQIVNDFQKGDIAEGYSVSREKKESFPLTVTSAQKNPTAFYLCASSRDRGFSGELFFGEGSRLTVL.

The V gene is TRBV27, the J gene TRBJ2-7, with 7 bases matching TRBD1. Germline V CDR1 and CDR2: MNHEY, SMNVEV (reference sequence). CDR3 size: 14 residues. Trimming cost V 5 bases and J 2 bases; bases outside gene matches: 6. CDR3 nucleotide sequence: TGTGCCAGCAGTAGCCCGGGACAGACCTACGAGCAGTACTTC. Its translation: CASSSPGQTYEQYF.

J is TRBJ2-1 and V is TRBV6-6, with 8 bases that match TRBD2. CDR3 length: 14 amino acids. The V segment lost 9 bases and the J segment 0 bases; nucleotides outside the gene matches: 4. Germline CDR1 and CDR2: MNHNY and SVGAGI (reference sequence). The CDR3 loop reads CASREGTSYNEQFF. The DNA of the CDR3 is TGTGCCAGTCGGGAGGGTACCTCCTACAATGAGCAGTTCTTC.

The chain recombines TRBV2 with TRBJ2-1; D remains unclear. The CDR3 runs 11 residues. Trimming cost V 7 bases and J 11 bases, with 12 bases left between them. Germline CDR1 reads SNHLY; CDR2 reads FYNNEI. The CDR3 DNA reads TGTGCCAGCATACTGCTCCAGCAGCAGTTCTTC. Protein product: CASILLQQQFF.

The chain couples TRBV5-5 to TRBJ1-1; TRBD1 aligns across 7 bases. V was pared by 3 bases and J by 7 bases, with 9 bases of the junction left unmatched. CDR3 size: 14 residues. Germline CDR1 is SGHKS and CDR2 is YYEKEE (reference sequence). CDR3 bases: TGTGCCAGCAGCTCGGACAGGCTCTTTGGTGAAGCTTTCTTT. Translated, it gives CASSSDRLFGEAFF.

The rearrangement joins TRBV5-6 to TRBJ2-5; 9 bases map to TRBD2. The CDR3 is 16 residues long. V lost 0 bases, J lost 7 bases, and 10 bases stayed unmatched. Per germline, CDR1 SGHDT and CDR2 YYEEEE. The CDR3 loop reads CASSLAVTSGSGTQYF. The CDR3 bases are TGTGCCAGCAGCTTGGCCGTGACTAGCGGCTCGGGGACCCAGTACTTC.

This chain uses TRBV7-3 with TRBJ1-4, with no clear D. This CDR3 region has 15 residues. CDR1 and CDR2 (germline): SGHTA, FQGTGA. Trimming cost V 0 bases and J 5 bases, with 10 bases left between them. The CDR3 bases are TGTGCCAGCAGCTTAACTTCCGGATTGAATGAAAAACTGTTTTTT. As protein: CASSLTSGLNEKLFF.

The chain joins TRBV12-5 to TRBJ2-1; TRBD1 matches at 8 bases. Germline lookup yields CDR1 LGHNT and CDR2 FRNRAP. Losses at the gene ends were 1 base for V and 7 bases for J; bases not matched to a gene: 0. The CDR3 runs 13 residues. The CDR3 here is CASGLGTGNEQFF. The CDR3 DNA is TGTGCTAGTGGTTTGGGGACAGGGAATGAGCAGTTCTTC. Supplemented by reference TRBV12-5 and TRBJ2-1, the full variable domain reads DARVTQTPRHKVTEMGQEVTMRCQPILGHNTVFWYRQTMMQGLELLAYFRNRAPLDDSGMPKDRFSAEMPDATLATLKIQPSEPRDSAVYFCASGLGTGNEQFFGPGTRLTVL.

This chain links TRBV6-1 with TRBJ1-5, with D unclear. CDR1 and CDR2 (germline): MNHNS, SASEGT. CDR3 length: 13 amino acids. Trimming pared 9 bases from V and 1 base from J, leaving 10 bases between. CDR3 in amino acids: CASMGGSNQPQHF. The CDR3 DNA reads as TGTGCCAGTATGGGAGGAAGCAATCAGCCCCAGCATTTT.